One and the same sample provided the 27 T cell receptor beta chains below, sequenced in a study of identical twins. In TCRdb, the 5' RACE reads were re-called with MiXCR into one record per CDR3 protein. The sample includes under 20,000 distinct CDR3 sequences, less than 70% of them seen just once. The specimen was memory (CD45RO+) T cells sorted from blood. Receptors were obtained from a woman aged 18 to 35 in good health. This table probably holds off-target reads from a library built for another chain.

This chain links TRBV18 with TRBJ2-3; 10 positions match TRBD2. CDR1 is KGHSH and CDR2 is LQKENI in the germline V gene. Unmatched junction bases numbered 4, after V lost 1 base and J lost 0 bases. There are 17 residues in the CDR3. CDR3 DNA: TGTGCCAGCTCACCACTGGGACTAGCGACTAGCACAGATACGCAGTATTTT. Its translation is CASSPLGLATSTDTQYF. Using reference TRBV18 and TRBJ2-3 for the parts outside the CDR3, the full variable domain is NAGVMQNPRHLVRRRGQEARLRCSPMKGHSHVYWYRQLPEEGLKFMVYLQKENIIDESGMPKERFSAEFPKEGPSILRIQQVVRGDSAAYFCASSPLGLATSTDTQYFGPGTRLTVL.

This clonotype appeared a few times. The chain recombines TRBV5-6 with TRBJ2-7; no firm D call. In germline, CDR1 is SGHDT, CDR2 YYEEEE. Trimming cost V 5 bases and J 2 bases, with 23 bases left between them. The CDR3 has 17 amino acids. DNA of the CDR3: TGTGCCAGCAGGATCGATGGTGGGGTACTGGACCCCTACGAGCAGTACTTC. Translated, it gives CASRIDGGVLDPYEQYF.

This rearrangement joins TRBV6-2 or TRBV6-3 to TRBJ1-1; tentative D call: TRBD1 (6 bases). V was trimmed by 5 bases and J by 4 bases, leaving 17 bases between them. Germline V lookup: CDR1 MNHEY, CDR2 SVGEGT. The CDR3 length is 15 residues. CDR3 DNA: TGTGCCAGCAGTGACCCCCGAGGGGGGGGCACTGAAGCTTTCTTT. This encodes CASSDPRGGGTEAFF.

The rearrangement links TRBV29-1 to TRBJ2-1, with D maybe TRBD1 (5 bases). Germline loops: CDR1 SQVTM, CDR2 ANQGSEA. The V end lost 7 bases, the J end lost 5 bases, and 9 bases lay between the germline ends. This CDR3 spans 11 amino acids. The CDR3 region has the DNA TGCAGCGCTGGGGCGGACAATGAGCAGTTCTTC. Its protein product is CSAGADNEQFF.

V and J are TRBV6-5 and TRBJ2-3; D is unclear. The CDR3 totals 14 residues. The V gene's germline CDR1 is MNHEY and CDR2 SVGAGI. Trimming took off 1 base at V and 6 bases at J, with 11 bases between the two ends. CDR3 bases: TGTGCCAGCAGTTACTGGCCCCGGGCGGATACGCAGTATTTT. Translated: CASSYWPRADTQYF.

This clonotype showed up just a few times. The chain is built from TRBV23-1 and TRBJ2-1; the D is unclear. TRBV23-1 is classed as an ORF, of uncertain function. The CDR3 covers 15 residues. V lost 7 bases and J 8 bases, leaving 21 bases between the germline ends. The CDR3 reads CASTIVRNSVYEQFF. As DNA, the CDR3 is TGCGCCAGCACGATTGTGCGGAATTCGGTCTATGAGCAGTTCTTC.

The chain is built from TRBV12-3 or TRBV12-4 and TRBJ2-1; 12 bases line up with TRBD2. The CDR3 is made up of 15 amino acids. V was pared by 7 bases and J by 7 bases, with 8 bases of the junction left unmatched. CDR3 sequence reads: CASNRLAGDVNEQFF. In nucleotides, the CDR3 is TGTGCCAGCAACCGACTAGCGGGAGATGTAAATGAGCAGTTCTTC.

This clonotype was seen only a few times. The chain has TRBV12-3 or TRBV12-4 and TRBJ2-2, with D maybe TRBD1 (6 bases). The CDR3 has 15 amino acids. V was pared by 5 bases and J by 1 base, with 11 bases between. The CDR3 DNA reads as TGTGCCAGCAGTACCTCGGACAGGAACACCGGGGAGCTGTTTTTT. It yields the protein CASSTSDRNTGELFF.

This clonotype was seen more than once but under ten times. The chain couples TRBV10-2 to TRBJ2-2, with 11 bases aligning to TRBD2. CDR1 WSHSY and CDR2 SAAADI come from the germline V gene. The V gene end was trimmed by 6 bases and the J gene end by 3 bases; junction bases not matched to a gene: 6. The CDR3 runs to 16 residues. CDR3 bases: TGCGCCAGCAGGCTACTAGCGGGAGAGGACACCGGGGAGCTGTTTTTT. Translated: CASRLLAGEDTGELFF.

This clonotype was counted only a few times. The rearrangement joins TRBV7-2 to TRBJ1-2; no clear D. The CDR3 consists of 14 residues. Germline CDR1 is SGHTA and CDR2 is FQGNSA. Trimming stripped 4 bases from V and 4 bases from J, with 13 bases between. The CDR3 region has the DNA TGTGCCAGCAGCTCCCTGAGGTCCGGCTATGGCTACACCTTC. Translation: CASSSLRSGYGYTF.

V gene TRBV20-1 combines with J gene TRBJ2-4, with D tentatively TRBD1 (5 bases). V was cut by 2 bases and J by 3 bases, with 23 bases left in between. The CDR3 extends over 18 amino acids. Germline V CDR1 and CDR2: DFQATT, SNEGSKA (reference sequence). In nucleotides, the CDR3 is TGCAGTGCTAGATTACGAGTAGGGGCCCAACACGACAAAAACATTCAGTACTTC. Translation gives CSARLRVGAQHDKNIQYF.

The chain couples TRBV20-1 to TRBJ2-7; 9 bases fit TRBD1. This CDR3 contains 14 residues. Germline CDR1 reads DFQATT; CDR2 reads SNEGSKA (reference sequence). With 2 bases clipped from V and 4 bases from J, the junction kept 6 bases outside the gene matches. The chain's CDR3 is CSARPGTGTYEQYF. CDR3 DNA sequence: TGCAGTGCTAGACCAGGGACAGGGACGTACGAGCAGTACTTC.

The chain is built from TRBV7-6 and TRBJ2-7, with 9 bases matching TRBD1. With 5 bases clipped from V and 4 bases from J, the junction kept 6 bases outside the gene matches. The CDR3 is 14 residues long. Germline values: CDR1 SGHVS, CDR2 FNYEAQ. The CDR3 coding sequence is TGTGCCAGCAGCCGAACAGGGGGCGGATACGAGCAGTACTTC. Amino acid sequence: CASSRTGGGYEQYF.

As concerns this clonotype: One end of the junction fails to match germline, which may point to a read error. The CDR3 here is CSVEGQNIQYF. The CDR3 bases are TGCAGCGTCGAAGGGCAAAACATTCAGTACTTC. The V gene is TRBV29-1, the J gene TRBJ2-4; no reliable D call. Germline CDR1 reads SQVTM; CDR2 reads ANQGSEA. The CDR3 sequence is 11 residues long.

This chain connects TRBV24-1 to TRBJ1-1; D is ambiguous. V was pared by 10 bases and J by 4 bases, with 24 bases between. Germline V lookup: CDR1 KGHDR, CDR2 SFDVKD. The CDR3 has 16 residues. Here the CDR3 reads CATANIPSRCATEAFF. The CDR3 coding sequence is TGTGCCACTGCGAACATCCCTTCACGTTGTGCCACTGAAGCTTTCTTT.

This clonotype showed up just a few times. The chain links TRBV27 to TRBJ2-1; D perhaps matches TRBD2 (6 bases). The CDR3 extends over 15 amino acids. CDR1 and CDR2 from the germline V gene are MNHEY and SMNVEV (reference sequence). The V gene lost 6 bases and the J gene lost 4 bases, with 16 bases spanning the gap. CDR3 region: CASSALVRGYNEQFF. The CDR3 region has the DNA TGTGCCAGCAGCGCACTCGTTCGGGGGTACAATGAGCAGTTCTTC.

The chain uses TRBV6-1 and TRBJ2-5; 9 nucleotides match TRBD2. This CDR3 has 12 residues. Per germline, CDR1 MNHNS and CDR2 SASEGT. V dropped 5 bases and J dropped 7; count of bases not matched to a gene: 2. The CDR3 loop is CASSQTSGTQYF. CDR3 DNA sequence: TGTGCCAGCAGTCAGACTAGCGGGACCCAGTACTTC.

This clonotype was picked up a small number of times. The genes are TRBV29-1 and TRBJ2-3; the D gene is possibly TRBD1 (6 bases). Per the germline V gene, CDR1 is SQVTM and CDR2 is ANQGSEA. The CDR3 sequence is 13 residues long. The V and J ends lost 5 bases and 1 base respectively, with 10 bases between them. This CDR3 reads CSVSKGGTDTQYF. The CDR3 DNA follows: TGCAGCGTTAGCAAGGGGGGCACAGATACGCAGTATTTT.

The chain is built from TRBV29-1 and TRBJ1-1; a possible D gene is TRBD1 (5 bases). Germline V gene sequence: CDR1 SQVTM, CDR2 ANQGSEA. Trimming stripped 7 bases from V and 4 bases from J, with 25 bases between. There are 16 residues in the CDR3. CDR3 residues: CSAGRGTAGRGTEAFF. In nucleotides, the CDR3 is TGCAGCGCAGGACGCGGGACTGCAGGGAGAGGCACTGAAGCTTTCTTT.

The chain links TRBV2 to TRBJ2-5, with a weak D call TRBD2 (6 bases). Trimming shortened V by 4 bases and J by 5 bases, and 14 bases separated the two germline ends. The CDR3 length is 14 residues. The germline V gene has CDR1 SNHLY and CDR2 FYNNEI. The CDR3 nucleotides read TGTGCCAGCAGTGTGACGGGAGAAAGGGAGACCCAGTACTTC. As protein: CASSVTGERETQYF.

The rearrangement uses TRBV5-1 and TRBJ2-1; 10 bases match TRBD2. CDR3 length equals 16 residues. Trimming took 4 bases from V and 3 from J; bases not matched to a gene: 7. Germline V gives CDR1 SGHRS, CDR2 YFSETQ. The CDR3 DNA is TGCGCCAGCAGCATACTGACTAGCGGGCACTACAATGAGCAGTTCTTC. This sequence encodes CASSILTSGHYNEQFF. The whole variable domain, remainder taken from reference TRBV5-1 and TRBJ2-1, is KAGVTQTPRYLIKTRGQQVTLSCSPISGHRSVSWYQQTPGQGLQFLFEYFSETQRNKGNFPGRFSGRQFSNSRSEMNVSTLELGDSALYLCASSILTSGHYNEQFFGPGTRLTVL.

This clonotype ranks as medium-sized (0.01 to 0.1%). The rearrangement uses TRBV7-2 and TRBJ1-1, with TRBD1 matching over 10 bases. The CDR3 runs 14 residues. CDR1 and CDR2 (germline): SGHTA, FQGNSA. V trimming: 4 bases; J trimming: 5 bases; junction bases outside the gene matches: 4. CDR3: CASSSTGGLTEAFF. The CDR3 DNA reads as TGTGCCAGCAGCTCGACAGGGGGCCTTACTGAAGCTTTCTTT.

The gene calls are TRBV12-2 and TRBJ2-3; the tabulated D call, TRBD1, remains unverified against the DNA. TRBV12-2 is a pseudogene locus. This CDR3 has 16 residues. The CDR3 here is CASPQGGQGWDDTQYF. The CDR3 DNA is TGTGCAAGTCCCCAGGGGGGACAGGGTTGGGACGACACGCAGTATTTT.

This CDR3 reads CASSPGTGMNTEAFF. As DNA, the CDR3 is TGTGCCAGCAGCCCCGGGACAGGGATGAACACTGAAGCTTTCTTT. This chain connects TRBV6-2 or TRBV6-3 to TRBJ1-1; TRBD1 aligns across 9 bases. This CDR3 is built from 15 residues. In germline, CDR1 is MNHEY, CDR2 SVGEGT. With V trimmed by 6 bases and J by 0 bases, 5 bases remained unmatched.

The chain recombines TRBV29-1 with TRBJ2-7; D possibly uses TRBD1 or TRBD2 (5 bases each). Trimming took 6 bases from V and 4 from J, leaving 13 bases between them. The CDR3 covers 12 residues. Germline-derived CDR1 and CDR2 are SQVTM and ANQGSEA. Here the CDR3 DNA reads TGCAGCGTGGGACCTTCGGGGTACGAGCAGTACTTC. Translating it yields CSVGPSGYEQYF.

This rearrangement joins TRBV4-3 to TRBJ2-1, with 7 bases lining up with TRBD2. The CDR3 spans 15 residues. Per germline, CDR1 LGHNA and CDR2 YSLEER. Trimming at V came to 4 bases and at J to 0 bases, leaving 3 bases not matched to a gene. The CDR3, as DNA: TGCGCCAGCAGCCCAGCGGGGATCTCCTACAATGAGCAGTTCTTC. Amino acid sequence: CASSPAGISYNEQFF.

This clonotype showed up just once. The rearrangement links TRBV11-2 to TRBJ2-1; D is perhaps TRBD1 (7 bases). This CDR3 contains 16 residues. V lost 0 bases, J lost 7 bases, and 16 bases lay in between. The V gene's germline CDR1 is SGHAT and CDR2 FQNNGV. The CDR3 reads CASSLDEWAGGNEQFF. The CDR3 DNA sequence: TGTGCCAGCAGCTTAGATGAGTGGGCAGGGGGGAATGAGCAGTTCTTC.